This T cell receptor (beta chain) was retrieved from a study of cytomegalovirus exposure and HLA in healthy donors. Primers included in the PCR were 60 Vbeta and 13 Jbeta primers. TCRdb keeps only in-frame clones here, not all; method: immunoSEQ multiplex PCR. The sample lists about 100,000 clones; around 79% were seen once. Details on this clone: Antigen: not known.

Study-wide points: Several V segments, TRBV6-2 and TRBV6-3 among them, could not be told apart and were dropped.

V lost 0 bases and J 4 bases, leaving 5 bases between the germline ends. CDR1 and CDR2 (germline): SGHRS, YFSETQ. This CDR3 is 12 amino acids long. The study sampled nominally healthy donors, though unrecorded immune exposures were likely. V and J are TRBV5-1 and TRBJ2-7, with D unresolved. The sequencing input was PBMCs. The receptor's source is a woman aged 40 to 49 in good health and CMV-seronegative. CDR3 coding DNA: TGCGCCAGCAGCTTGGGGGCATACGAGCAGTACTTC. Its translation: CASSLGAYEQYF.